This T cell receptor (beta chain) originates from a study of blood T cell repertoires in COVID-19. At the level of the study: The cDNA or gDNA used as material had been derived from T cells, B-cell-depleted T cells, or PBMCs.

This clone is a singleton in its sample. Generated by immunoSEQ multiplex PCR, the TCRdb table keeps only in-frame clones and is missing some. The data show under 200,000 clones, approximately 79% seen once. The CDR3 covers 13 residues. The germline V gene encodes CDR1 MGHDK and CDR2 SYGVNS. V was cut by 4 bases and J by 8 bases, with 14 bases left in between. The specimen was peripheral blood. This sequence was found in a woman aged 80 or over with acute or convalescent COVID-19. The chain carries TRBV25-1 and TRBJ1-2, with D unresolved. CDR3 protein: CASSGLEASGYTF. In DNA, the CDR3 is TGTGCCAGCAGTGGCTTGGAGGCGAGCGGCTACACCTTC.